This is a list of T cell receptor beta chains from one sample in a study of Ad26.COV2.S vaccination and SARS-CoV-2 variants. Measured with immunoSEQ multiplex PCR; TCRdb has only the in-frame clones, and not every one. In the table there are 440,000 or so clones, 70% to 90% of which are singletons. This specimen was peripheral blood, taken in a trial of Ad26.COV2.S vaccine versus placebo. Receptors originate from a person aged 18-65 years who received the Ad26.COV2.S COVID-19 vaccine or a placebo. The conserved cysteine and the conserved F or W are not part of the CDR3 here. The D gene is left open where the match is weak.

d_gene,v_gene,CDR3aa
-,TRBV10-2,ASSEETSGHTEAF
-,TRBV9,ASSVDKGIYGYT
-,TRBV6-5,ASHTGMFHGYT
-,TRBV5-4,ASSFGGLADEKLF
-,TRBV6-1,ASSERESYNEQF
-,TRBV6-5,ASSLSRNTEAF
-,TRBV7-2,ASSLSGNGQPQH
-,TRBV2,ASSRQGNYGYT
-,TRBV5-8,ASSFAGGTISTDTQY
TRBD1,TRBV18,ASWGQQGGTEAF
-,TRBV7-6,ASSQSGLDTDTQY
-,TRBV2,ASGTRDTQY